The entry that follows covers one T cell receptor (beta chain) sequence. The antigen is unknown. Trimming took 1 base from V and 4 from J, leaving 16 bases between them. The CDR3 length is 16 residues. From germline, CDR1 is SGHTA and CDR2 FQGNSA. The data are from a study of OX40 agonist ivuxolimab in advanced cancers. The overall study: The dose-escalation cohort was around 83% male, with a mean age of about 60 years, ranging about 20 to 79.

The study, taken as a whole, reports: People who partly responded at 0.1-3.0 mg/kg had some of the least clonal expansion seen.

Generated by immunoSEQ multiplex PCR, the TCRdb table keeps only in-frame clones and is missing some. Found here are under 100,000 clones, about 85% of them singletons; the top ten hold around 2.3%. The source of this sequence is an adult with an advanced solid tumor such as melanoma, head and neck, liver or kidney cancer. Sequenced material: CD4+ or CD8+ T cells sorted from blood, taken in a trial of the OX40 agonist ivuxolimab. V gene TRBV7-2 combines with J gene TRBJ1-2; no clear D. The CDR3 is CASSLVAPGGSYGYTF. Here the CDR3 DNA reads TGTGCCAGCAGCTTAGTGGCACCCGGAGGGTCCTATGGCTACACCTTC.